This TCR beta chain was identified in a study of blood T cell repertoires in COVID-19. Produced via immunoSEQ multiplex PCR; TCRdb's table is partial and in-frame only. There are 100,000 to 120,000 clones in the sample; about 90% occur only once, and about 4.5% lies in the top ten. This clone appeared a single time. Per germline, CDR1 SQVTM and CDR2 ANQGSEA. The CDR3 has 14 residues. V shed 6 bases and J 2 bases; nucleotides not matched to a gene: 7. The chain is built from TRBV29-1 and TRBJ2-7, with 10 bases aligning to TRBD1. The specimen was peripheral blood. This clonotype was sampled from a woman aged 50 to 65 with acute or convalescent COVID-19. CDR3 sequence reads: CSVKRGQGTYEQYF. DNA for the CDR3: TGCAGCGTCAAACGGGGACAGGGGACCTACGAGCAGTACTTC.